Here is one T cell receptor (beta chain) with its context. Its matching antigen is unknown. This CDR3 region has 13 residues. Trimming pared 0 bases from V and 5 bases from J, leaving 7 bases between. CDR1 is SSHAT and CDR2 is FNYEAQ in the germline V gene (reference sequence). This sample was included in a study of response to subunit inactivated influenza vaccine. Study-wide findings and caveats: Researchers suggested that each seasonal influenza vaccination recruits few new T cells.

TCRdb re-derived calls from the RT-PCR reads in MiXCR, one entry per CDR3 protein. The sample holds about 700,000 distinct CDR3 sequences, around 14% seen once. The receptor comes from a man in his forties or fifties who received an inactivated influenza vaccine. The V call is TRBV7-7, the J call TRBJ2-5, with D possibly TRBD1 on 5 matching bases. The sample was PBMCs from blood, taken roughly 15 days before vaccination. The CDR3 region has the DNA TGTGCCAGCAGCTTAGCCAGGGCGGAGACCCAGTACTTC. Encoded protein: CASSLARAETQYF.